The 23 T cell receptor beta chains listed next were all sequenced from one sample in a study of OX40 agonist ivuxolimab in advanced cancers. Produced via immunoSEQ multiplex PCR; TCRdb's table is partial and in-frame only. The repertoire consists of more than 50,000 clones, with about 79% occurring once and the leading ten covering 2.4%. The specimen comprised CD4+ or CD8+ T cells sorted from blood, sampled in a trial of the OX40 agonist ivuxolimab. Receptors were obtained from an adult with an advanced solid tumor such as melanoma, head and neck, liver or kidney cancer.

The chain employs TRBV6-1 and TRBJ1-6; TRBD1 might be the D (6 bases). V lost 3 bases, J lost 13 bases, and 10 bases lay in between. CDR1 and CDR2 from the germline V gene are MNHNS and SASEGT. The CDR3 has 12 residues. The CDR3: CASSDRGYPLHF. The CDR3 DNA sequence: TGTGCCAGCAGTGACAGGGGATATCCCCTCCACTTT.

The V call is TRBV18, the J call TRBJ2-3; D gene ambiguous. CDR1 is KGHSH, CDR2 LQKENI, per germline. Between the trimmed V and J ends, which lost 2 bases and 4 bases, there was a span of 10 bases. The CDR3 length is 14 residues. Written as DNA, the CDR3 is TGTGCCAGCTCACCAGAACGGATAGCAGATACGCAGTATTTT. This codes for CASSPERIADTQYF.

The chain has TRBV11-3 and TRBJ2-1, with 7 bases fitting TRBD1. The CDR3 loop spans 15 amino acids. Germline V gene lookup returns CDR1 SGHNT and CDR2 YENEEA. J lost 1 base, V lost 3 bases, and 3 bases had no gene match. In nucleotides, the CDR3 is TGTGCCAGCAGCTTTACAGGGGAGTCCTACAATGAGCAGTTCTTC. Translating it yields CASSFTGESYNEQFF.

The rearrangement uses TRBV7-2 and TRBJ2-1, with 9 bases fitting TRBD1. Trimming took 2 bases from V and 12 from J; bases not matched to a gene: 11. In germline, CDR1 is SGHTA, CDR2 FQGNSA. The CDR3 is 15 amino acids. CDR3 sequence reads: CASSLYLGGQGGQFF. CDR3 coding DNA: TGTGCCAGCAGCTTATACCTGGGGGGACAGGGCGGGCAGTTCTTC.

V and J are TRBV15 and TRBJ1-3; D not certain. V dropped 3 bases and J dropped 1 base, with 7 bases sitting between them. The CDR3 spans 14 residues. Germline V gene sequence: CDR1 LNHNV, CDR2 YYDKDF (reference sequence). The CDR3 loop is CATSSARSGNTIYF. CDR3 nucleotides: TGTGCCACCAGCAGCGCGAGATCTGGAAACACCATATATTTT.

This chain joins TRBV28 and TRBJ1-2, with TRBD1 matching over 8 bases. In germline, CDR1 is MDHEN, CDR2 SYDVKM. The V and J ends lost 2 bases and 12 bases, in that order; junction bases with no gene match: 8. The CDR3 is 13 residues long. CDR3 in DNA: TGTGCCAGCAGTTTAGGGGACGACAGGGGAGACACCTTC. This sequence encodes CASSLGDDRGDTF.

The gene calls are TRBV12-5 and TRBJ1-2; 7 bases fit TRBD1. Germline values: CDR1 LGHNT, CDR2 FRNRAP. This CDR3 spans 15 amino acids. V shed 0 bases, J shed 2 bases, and the junction held 3 bases outside the gene matches. The CDR3 reads CASGLVQGTNYGYTF. CDR3 sequence (DNA): TGTGCTAGTGGTTTGGTACAGGGGACAAACTATGGCTACACCTTC.

The V gene is TRBV7-2, the J gene TRBJ1-2; TRBD1 matches 9 bases. Trimming at V came to 5 bases and at J to 2 bases, leaving 6 bases not matched to a gene. The CDR3 is 15 residues long. Germline V gene sequence: CDR1 SGHTA, CDR2 FQGNSA. The CDR3 here is CASSPRQGVNYGYTF. The CDR3 DNA follows: TGTGCCAGCAGCCCTCGACAGGGGGTCAACTATGGCTACACCTTC.

J is TRBJ2-7 and V is TRBV5-1, with no clear D. The CDR3 totals 13 residues. Germline V gene lookup returns CDR1 SGHRS and CDR2 YFSETQ. With 1 base removed from V and 5 bases from J, the gap between germline ends came to 10 bases. The chain's CDR3 is CASSLNLLNEQYF. The CDR3 nucleotides are TGCGCCAGCAGCTTGAATCTGTTAAACGAGCAGTACTTC.

V usage is TRBV27 and J usage is TRBJ1-5; 11 nucleotides match TRBD1. V was pared by 6 bases and J by 6 bases, with 7 bases of the junction left unmatched. The V gene's germline CDR1 is MNHEY and CDR2 SMNVEV (reference sequence). The CDR3 is 15 amino acids. DNA for the CDR3: TGTGCCAGCAGCCCAGGGACAGGGGGGACTCAGCCCCAGCATTTT. This translates into CASSPGTGGTQPQHF.

The chain couples TRBV7-2 to TRBJ1-5; no firm D call. CDR3 length: 15 residues. CDR1 and CDR2 (germline): SGHTA, FQGNSA. Trimming shortened V by 0 bases and J by 3 bases, and 9 bases separated the two germline ends. CDR3 coding DNA: TGTGCCAGCAGCTTAGCGCCAGGTATCAATCAGCCCCAGCATTTT. Encoded protein: CASSLAPGINQPQHF.

The chain is built from TRBV18 and TRBJ1-6; TRBD1 matches 7 bases. CDR1 is KGHSH, CDR2 LQKENI, per germline. The CDR3 consists of 16 residues. V lost 4 bases, J lost 5 bases, and 8 bases stayed unmatched. The CDR3 DNA sequence: TGTGCCAGCTCACTGTCCCAGGGACAGAATAATTCACCCCTCCACTTT. It is translated as CASSLSQGQNNSPLHF.

V gene TRBV19 combines with J gene TRBJ1-5; no definite D call. The V gene lost 2 bases and the J gene lost 0 bases, with 11 bases spanning the gap. The CDR3 consists of 16 residues. Germline V lookup: CDR1 LNHDA, CDR2 SQIVND (reference sequence). Written as DNA, the CDR3 is TGTGCCAGTAGTATATGGGCGGGGTATAGCAATCAGCCCCAGCATTTT. Encoded protein: CASSIWAGYSNQPQHF.

This sequence joins TRBV10-3 and TRBJ1-3, with D uncertain. Trimming took off 5 bases at V and 4 bases at J, with 9 bases between the two ends. The germline V gene has CDR1 ENHRY and CDR2 SYGVKD. The length of the CDR3 is 13 residues. The chain's CDR3 is CAISSGFGNTIYF. As DNA, the CDR3 is TGTGCCATCAGTAGCGGCTTCGGAAACACCATATATTTT.

The chain is built from TRBV27 and TRBJ2-7; D may be TRBD1 or TRBD2 (5 bases each). CDR1 and CDR2 (germline): MNHEY, SMNVEV (reference sequence). V was clipped by 8 bases and J by 4 bases, with 18 bases between them. This CDR3 has 14 residues. The CDR3 here is CASPPIGTEYEQYF. CDR3 bases: TGTGCCAGCCCCCCTATAGGGACGGAATACGAGCAGTACTTC.

V and J are TRBV21-1 and TRBJ1-4. TRBV21-1 is given as a pseudogene. The CDR3 is 18 residues long. The CDR3 nucleotides are TGTGCCAGCAGCAATCACCACGAGGGGATCGCGACTAATGAAAAACTGTTTTTT. Encoded protein: CASSNHHEGIATNEKLFF.

V usage is TRBV6-1 and J usage is TRBJ2-7; no definite D call. The CDR3 is 12 residues long. Between the trimmed V and J ends, which lost 11 bases and 3 bases, there was a span of 14 bases. Germline CDR1 is MNHNS and CDR2 is SASEGT. CDR3 sequence (DNA): TGTGCCTCAACCCGGTCCGACTACGAGCAGTACTTC. This sequence encodes CASTRSDYEQYF.

This rearrangement joins TRBV9 to TRBJ2-2; the match to TRBD1 covers 7 bases. Germline V gene data show CDR1 as SGDLS and CDR2 as YYNGEE. The CDR3 spans 15 residues. Unmatched junction bases numbered 4, after V lost 0 bases and J lost 5 bases. CDR3: CASSVADRVTGELFF. The DNA for the CDR3 is TGTGCCAGCAGCGTAGCTGACAGGGTGACCGGGGAGCTGTTTTTT.

This sequence joins TRBV29-1 and TRBJ1-1; TRBD1 might be the D (6 bases). Germline CDR1 reads SQVTM; CDR2 reads ANQGSEA. The CDR3 runs to 12 residues. V was trimmed by 6 bases and J by 1 base, leaving 9 bases between them. Here the CDR3 DNA reads TGCAGCGTCGCGACAGGGAACACTGAAGCTTTCTTT. Translated, it gives CSVATGNTEAFF.

This clone was detected a few times. The chain carries TRBV14 and TRBJ2-7; D is ambiguous. Germline-derived CDR1 and CDR2 are SGHDN and FVKESK. There are 13 residues in the CDR3. V was pared by 5 bases and J by 0 bases, with 8 bases between. The CDR3 coding sequence is TGTGCCAGCAGCTCGCAACTCTCCTACGAGCAGTACTTC. It yields the protein CASSSQLSYEQYF. The whole variable domain, filled in from reference TRBV14 and TRBJ2-7, reads EAGVTQFPSHSVIEKGQTVTLRCDPISGHDNLYWYRRVMGKEIKFLLHFVKESKQDESGMPNNRFLAERTGGTYSTLKVQPAELEDSGVYFCASSSQLSYEQYFGPGTRLTVT.

The rearrangement joins TRBV7-3 to TRBJ2-2; 9 bases are shared with TRBD1. The trim removed 3 bases at V and 1 base at J, leaving 3 bases unmatched. CDR1 and CDR2 from the germline V gene are SGHTA and FQGTGA. The CDR3 spans 16 residues. CDR3 coding DNA: TGTGCCAGCAGCTTTCCGACAGGGGGGAACACCGGGGAGCTGTTTTTT. Protein product: CASSFPTGGNTGELFF.

The chain uses TRBV5-4 and TRBJ1-1; 9 nucleotides agree with TRBD1. This CDR3 spans 14 amino acids. Germline assignment: CDR1 SGHNT and CDR2 YYREEE (reference sequence). The J segment lost 6 bases and the V segment lost 3 bases, leaving 6 bases of the junction unmatched. The CDR3 region is CASSSGTGFPEAFF. Written as DNA, the CDR3 is TGTGCCAGCAGCTCCGGGACAGGGTTCCCTGAAGCTTTCTTT.

This chain connects TRBV7-9 to TRBJ1-5, with TRBD1 as a possible D gene (5 bases). The CDR3 loop spans 13 amino acids. With 4 bases removed from V and 4 bases from J, the gap between germline ends came to 8 bases. Germline CDR1 and CDR2: SEHNR and FQNEAQ (reference sequence). This CDR3 reads CASSWTQNQPQHF. Here the CDR3 DNA reads TGTGCCAGCAGCTGGACACAGAATCAGCCCCAGCATTTT.